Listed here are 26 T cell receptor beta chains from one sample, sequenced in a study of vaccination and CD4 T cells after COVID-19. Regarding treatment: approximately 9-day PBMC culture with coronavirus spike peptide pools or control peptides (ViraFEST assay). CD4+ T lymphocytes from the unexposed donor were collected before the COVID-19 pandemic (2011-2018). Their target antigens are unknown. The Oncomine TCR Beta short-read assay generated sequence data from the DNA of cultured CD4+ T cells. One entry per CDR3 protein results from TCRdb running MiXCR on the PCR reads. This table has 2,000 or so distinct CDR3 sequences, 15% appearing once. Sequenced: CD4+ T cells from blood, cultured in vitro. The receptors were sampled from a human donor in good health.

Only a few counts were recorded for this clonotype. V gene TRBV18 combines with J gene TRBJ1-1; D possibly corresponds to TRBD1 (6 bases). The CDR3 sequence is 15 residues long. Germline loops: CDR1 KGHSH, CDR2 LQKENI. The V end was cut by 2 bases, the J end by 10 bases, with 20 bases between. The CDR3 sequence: CASSPTTGTGNGAFF. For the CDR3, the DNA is TGTGCCAGCTCACCAACCACAGGGACCGGGAACGGAGCTTTCTTT.

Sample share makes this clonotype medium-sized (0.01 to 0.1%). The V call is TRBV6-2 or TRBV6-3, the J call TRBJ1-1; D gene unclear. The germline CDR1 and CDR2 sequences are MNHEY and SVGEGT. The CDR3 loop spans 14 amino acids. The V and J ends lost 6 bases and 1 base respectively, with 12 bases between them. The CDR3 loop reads CASRRGPANTEAFF. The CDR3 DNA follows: TGTGCCAGCAGACGCGGACCGGCGAACACTGAAGCTTTCTTT.

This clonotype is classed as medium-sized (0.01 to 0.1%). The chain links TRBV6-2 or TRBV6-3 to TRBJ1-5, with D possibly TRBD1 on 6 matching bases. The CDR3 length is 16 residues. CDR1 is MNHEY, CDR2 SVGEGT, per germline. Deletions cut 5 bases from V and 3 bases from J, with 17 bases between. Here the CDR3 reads CASSGRGRGHNQPQHF. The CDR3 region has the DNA TGTGCCAGCAGTGGACGTGGCAGGGGACACAATCAGCCCCAGCATTTT.

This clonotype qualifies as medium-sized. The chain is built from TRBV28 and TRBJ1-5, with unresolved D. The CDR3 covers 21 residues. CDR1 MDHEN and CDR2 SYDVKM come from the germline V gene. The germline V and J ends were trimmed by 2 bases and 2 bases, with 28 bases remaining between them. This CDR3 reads CASSLKVGGSGNDYGNQPQHF. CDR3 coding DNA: TGTGCCAGCAGTTTAAAGGTGGGTGGGTCAGGAAACGATTATGGCAATCAGCCCCAGCATTTT.

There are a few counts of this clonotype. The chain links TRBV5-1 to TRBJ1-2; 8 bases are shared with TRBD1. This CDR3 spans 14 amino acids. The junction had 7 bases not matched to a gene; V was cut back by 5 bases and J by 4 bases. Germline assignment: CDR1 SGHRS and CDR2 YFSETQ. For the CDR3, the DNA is TGCGCCAGCAGAATTCCAGGGGGCTTCTATGGCTACACCTTC. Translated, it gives CASRIPGGFYGYTF.

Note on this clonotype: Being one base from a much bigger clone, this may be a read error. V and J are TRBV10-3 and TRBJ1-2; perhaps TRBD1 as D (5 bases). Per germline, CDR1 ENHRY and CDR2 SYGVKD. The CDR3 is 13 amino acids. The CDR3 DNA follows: TGTACCATCAGTGACTTAGGGGCCTATGGCTACACCTTC. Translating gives CTISDLGAYGYTF.

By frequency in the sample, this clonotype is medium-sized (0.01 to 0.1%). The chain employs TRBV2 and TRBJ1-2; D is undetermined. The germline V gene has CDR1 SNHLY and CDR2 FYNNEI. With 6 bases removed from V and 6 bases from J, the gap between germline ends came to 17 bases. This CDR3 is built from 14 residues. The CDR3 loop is CASSPVTSRDGYTF. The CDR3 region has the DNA TGTGCCAGCAGCCCTGTAACCTCACGAGATGGCTACACCTTC.

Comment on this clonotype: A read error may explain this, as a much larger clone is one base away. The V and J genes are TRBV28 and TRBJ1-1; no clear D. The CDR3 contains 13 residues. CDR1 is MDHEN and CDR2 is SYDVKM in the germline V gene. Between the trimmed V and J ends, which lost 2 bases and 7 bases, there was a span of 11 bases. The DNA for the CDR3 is TGTGCCAGCAGTTTACTGGAAAATAGTGAAGCTTTCTTT. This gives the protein CASSLLENSEAFF.

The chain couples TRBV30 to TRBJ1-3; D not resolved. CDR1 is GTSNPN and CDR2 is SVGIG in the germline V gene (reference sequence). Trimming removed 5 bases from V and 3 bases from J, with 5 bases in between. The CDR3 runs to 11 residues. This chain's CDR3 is CAWARGNTIYF. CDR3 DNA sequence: TGTGCCTGGGCACGTGGAAACACCATATATTTT.

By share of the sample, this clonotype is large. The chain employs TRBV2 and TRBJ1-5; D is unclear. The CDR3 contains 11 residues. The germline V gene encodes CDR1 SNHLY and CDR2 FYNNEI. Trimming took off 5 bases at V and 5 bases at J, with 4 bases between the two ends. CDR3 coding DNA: TGTGCCAGCAGTAACGATCAGCCCCAGCATTTT. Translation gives CASSNDQPQHF.

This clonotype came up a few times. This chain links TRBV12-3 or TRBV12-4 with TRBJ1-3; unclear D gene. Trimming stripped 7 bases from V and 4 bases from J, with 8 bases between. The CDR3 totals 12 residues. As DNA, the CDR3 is TGTGCCAGCACCGTCAGGGGAAACACCATATATTTT. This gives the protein CASTVRGNTIYF.

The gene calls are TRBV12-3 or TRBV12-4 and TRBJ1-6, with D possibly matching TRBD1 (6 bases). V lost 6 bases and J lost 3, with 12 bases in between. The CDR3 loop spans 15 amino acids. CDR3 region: CASRGTTVYNSPLHF. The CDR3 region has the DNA TGTGCCAGCAGAGGGACAACGGTCTATAATTCACCCCTCCACTTT.

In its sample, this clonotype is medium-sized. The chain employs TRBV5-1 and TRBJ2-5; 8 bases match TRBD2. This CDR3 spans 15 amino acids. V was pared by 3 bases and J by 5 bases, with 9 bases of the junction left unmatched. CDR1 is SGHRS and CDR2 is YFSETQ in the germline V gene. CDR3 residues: CASSSLSGGGETQYF. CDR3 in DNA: TGCGCCAGCAGCTCCCTCAGCGGGGGCGGGGAGACCCAGTACTTC.

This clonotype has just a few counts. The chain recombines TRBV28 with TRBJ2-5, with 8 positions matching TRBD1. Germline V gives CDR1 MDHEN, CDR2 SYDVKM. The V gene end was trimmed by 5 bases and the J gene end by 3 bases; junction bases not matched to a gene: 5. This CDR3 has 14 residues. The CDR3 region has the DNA TGTGCCAGCAGTCCTCAGGACAGGGAAGAGACCCAGTACTTC. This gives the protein CASSPQDREETQYF.

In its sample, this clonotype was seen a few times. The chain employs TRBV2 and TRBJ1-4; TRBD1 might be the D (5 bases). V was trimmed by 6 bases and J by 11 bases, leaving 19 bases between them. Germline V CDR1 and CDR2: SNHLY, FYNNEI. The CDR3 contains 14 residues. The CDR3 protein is CASSPVGGGRKLFF. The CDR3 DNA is TGTGCCAGCAGCCCAGTTGGGGGGGGTAGGAAACTGTTTTTT.

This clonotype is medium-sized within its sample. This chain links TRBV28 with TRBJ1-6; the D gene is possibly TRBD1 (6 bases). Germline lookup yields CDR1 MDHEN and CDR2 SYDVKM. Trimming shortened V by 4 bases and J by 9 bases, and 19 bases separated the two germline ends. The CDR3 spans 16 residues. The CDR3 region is CASSSPGGGGGSPLHF. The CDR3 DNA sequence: TGTGCCAGCAGTTCTCCTGGGGGGGGCGGGGGTTCACCCCTCCACTTT.

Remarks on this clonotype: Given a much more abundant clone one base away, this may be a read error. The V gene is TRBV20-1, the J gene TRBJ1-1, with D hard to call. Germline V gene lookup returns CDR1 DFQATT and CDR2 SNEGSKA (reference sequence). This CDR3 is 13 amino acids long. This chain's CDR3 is CSAREAGHTEASF. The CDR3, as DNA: TGCAGTGCTAGAGAGGCGGGTCACACTGAAGCTTCCTTT.

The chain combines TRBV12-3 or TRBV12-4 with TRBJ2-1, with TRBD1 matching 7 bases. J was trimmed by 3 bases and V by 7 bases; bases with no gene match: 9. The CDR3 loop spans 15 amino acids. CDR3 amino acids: CASTIEGAIYNEQFF. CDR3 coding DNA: TGTGCCAGCACCATAGAGGGGGCTATCTACAATGAGCAGTTCTTC.

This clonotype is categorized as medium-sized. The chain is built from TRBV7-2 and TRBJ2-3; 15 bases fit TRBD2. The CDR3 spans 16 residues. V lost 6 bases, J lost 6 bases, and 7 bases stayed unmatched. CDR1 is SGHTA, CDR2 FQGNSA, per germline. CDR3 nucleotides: TGTGCCAGCAGTCCCGGGACTAGCGGGGGGTCGGATACGCAGTATTTT. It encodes CASSPGTSGGSDTQYF.

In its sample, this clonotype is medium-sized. This chain's CDR3 is CASSEGQLNYGYTF. The CDR3 DNA follows: TGTGCCAGCAGCGAGGGACAACTTAACTATGGCTACACCTTC. The V call is TRBV7-8, the J call TRBJ1-2, with D possibly TRBD1 on 6 matching bases. Trimming shortened V by 5 bases and J by 1 base, and 11 bases separated the two germline ends. Germline-derived CDR1 and CDR2 are SGHVS and FQNEAQ. The CDR3 sequence is 14 residues long.

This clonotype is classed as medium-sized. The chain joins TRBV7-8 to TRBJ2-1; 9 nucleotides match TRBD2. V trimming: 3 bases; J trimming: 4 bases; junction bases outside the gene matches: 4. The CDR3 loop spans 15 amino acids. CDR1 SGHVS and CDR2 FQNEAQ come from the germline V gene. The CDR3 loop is CASSFSGSQYNEQFF. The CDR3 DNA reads TGTGCCAGCAGCTTTAGCGGGAGTCAGTACAATGAGCAGTTCTTC.

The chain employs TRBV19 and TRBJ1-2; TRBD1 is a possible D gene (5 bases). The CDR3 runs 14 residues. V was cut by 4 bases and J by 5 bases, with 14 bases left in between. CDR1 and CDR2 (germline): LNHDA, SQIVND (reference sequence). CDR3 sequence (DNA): TGTGCCAGTAGTACAGGGATGGTAGCATATGGCTACACCTTC. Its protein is CASSTGMVAYGYTF.

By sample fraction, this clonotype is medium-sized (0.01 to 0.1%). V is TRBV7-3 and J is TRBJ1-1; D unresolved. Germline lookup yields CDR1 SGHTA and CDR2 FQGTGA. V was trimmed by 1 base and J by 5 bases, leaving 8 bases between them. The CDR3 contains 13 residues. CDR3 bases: TGTGCCAGCAGCTTAAACCCCGGGACTGAAGCTTTCTTT. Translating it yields CASSLNPGTEAFF.

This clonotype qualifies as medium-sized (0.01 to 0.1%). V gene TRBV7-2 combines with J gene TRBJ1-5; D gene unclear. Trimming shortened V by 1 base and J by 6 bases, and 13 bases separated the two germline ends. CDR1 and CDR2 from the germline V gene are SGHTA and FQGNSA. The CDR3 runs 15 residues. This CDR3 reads CASSLGISRTQPQHF. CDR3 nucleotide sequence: TGTGCCAGCAGCTTAGGTATCTCCCGGACTCAGCCCCAGCATTTT. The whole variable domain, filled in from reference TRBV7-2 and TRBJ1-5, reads GAGVSQSPSNKVTEKGKDVELRCDPISGHTALYWYRQSLGQGLEFLIYFQGNSAPDKSGLPSDRFSAERTGGSVSTLTIQRTQQEDSAVYLCASSLGISRTQPQHFGDGTRLSIL.

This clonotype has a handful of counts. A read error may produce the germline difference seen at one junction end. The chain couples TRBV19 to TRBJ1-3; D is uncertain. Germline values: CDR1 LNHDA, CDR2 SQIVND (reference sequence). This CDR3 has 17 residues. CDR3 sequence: CASSIGGSAYSGNTIYF. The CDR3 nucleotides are TGTGCCAGTAGTATAGGAGGATCAGCGTACTCTGGGAACACCATATATTTT.

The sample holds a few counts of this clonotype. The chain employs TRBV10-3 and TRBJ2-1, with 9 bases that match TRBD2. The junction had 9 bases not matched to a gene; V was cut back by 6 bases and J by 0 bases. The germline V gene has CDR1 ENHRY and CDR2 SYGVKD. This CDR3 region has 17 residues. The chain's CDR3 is CAIRGGLAQGSYNEQFF. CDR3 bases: TGTGCCATCAGGGGGGGACTAGCCCAAGGCTCCTACAATGAGCAGTTCTTC.